The present T cell receptor (beta chain) was sequenced within a study of OX40 agonist ivuxolimab in advanced cancers. Autoimmune disease history or systemic immunosuppression meant exclusion. The method was immunoSEQ multiplex PCR; TCRdb's version includes in-frame clones alone and lacks a portion of them. The data contain about 98,000 clones, 90% to 95% of them singletons. The CDR3 is 15 amino acids. The germline gives CDR1 SGDLS, CDR2 YYNGEE. The V gene lost 0 bases and the J gene lost 5 bases, with 12 bases spanning the gap. The sample here was CD4+ or CD8+ T cells sorted from blood, taken in a trial of the OX40 agonist ivuxolimab. The rearrangement uses TRBV9 and TRBJ1-5; tentative D call: TRBD1 (6 bases). The sequence was collected from an adult with an advanced solid tumor such as melanoma, head and neck, liver or kidney cancer. For the CDR3, the DNA is TGTGCCAGCAGCGTAGCGGGGACATTTCATCAGCCCCAGCATTTT. This gives the protein CASSVAGTFHQPQHF.